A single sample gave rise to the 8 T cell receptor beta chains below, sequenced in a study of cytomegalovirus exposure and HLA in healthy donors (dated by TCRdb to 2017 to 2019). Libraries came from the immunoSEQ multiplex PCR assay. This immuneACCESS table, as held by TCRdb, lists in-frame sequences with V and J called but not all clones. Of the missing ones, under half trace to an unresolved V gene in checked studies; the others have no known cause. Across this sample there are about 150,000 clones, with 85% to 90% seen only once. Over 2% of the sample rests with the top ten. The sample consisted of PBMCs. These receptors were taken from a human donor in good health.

CDR3 amino acids: CATTRGGHSYNEQFF. The CDR3 nucleotides read TGTGCCACTACCCGGGGGGGGCACTCCTACAATGAGCAGTTCTTC. The V gene is TRBV6-5, the J gene TRBJ2-1; 8 positions agree with TRBD2. The CDR3 contains 15 residues. Germline values: CDR1 MNHEY, CDR2 SVGAGI. With 10 bases clipped from V and 0 bases from J, the junction kept 8 bases outside the gene matches.

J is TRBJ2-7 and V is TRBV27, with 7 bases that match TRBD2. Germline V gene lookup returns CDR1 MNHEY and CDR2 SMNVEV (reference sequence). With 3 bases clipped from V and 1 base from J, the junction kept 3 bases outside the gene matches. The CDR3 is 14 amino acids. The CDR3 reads CASSFYGGSYEQYF. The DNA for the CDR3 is TGTGCCAGCAGTTTCTACGGGGGGTCCTACGAGCAGTACTTC.

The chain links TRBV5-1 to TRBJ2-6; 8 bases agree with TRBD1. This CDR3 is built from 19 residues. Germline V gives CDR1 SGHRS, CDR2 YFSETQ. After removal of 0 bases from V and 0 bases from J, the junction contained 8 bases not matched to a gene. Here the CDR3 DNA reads TGCGCCAGCAGCTTGGCTCAAATCAGGGGGCCCTCTGGGGCCAACGTCCTGACTTTC. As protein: CASSLAQIRGPSGANVLTF.

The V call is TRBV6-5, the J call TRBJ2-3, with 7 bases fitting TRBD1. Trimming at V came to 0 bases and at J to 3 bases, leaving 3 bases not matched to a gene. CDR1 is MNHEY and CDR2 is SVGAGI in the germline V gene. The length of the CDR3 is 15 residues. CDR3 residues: CASSYSTGKTDTQYF. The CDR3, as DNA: TGTGCCAGCAGTTACTCGACAGGGAAAACAGATACGCAGTATTTT.

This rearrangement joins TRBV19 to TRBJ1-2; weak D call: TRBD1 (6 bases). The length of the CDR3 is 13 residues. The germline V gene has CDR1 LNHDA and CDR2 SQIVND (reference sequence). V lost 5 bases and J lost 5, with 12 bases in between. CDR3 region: CASSEFGQYGYTF. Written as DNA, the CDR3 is TGTGCCAGTAGTGAGTTCGGACAGTATGGCTACACCTTC.

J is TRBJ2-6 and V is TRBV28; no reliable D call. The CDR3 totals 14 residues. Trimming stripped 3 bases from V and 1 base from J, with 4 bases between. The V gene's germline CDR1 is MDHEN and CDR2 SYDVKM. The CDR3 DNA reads TGTGCCAGCAGTTTCGCGTCTGGGGCCAACGTCCTGACTTTC. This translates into CASSFASGANVLTF.

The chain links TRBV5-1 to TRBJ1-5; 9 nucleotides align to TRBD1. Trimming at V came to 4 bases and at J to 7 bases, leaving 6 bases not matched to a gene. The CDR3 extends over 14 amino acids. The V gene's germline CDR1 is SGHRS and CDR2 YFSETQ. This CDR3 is CASSAQGAGQPQHF. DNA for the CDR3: TGCGCCAGCAGCGCACAGGGGGCAGGACAGCCCCAGCATTTT.

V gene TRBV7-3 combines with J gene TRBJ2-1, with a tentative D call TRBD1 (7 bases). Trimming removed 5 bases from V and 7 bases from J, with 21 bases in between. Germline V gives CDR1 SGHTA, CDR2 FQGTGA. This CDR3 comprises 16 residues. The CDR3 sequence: CASSPRQGGPWNEQFF. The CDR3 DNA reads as TGTGCCAGCAGCCCCCGTCAGGGGGGCCCCTGGAATGAGCAGTTCTTC.